Below, 20 T cell receptor beta chains from the same sample are listed, as sequenced in a study of Graves' ophthalmopathy and Graves' hyperthyroidism (dated by TCRdb to the late 2010s). The sequencing machine was an Illumina HiSeq 2000. TCR beta CDR3 regions were amplified from RNA transcripts for repertoire sequencing. A first-round RT-PCR used HTBI primers with the Qiagen OneStep RT-PCR kit, followed by a second-round multiplex PCR, size selection and purification. TCRdb reworked the public reads: Q25 trimming with fastp, MiXCR clone assembly, productive beta chains retained. Under each unique CDR3 protein, matching rows form one entry showing the most common genes and DNA. The table for this sample lists about 740,000 distinct CDR3 sequences; roughly 40% of them were counted only once. Approximately 43% of the sample rests with the top ten. Sequenced sample: peripheral blood. These receptors were taken from an adult man with Graves' ophthalmopathy.

This clonotype occurred a few times. The rearrangement links TRBV7-2 to TRBJ1-5, with 8 positions matching TRBD1. This CDR3 has 16 amino acids. Trimming took 6 bases from V and 6 from J; bases not matched to a gene: 13. Germline values: CDR1 SGHTA, CDR2 FQGNSA. CDR3 amino acids: CASSFRWQGAFQPQHF. Written as DNA, the CDR3 is TGTGCCAGCAGTTTTAGGTGGCAGGGGGCGTTTCAGCCCCAGCATTTT.

The J gene is TRBJ2-7, the V gene TRBV7-9, with 8 bases identical to TRBD1. V was clipped by 2 bases and J by 7 bases; unmatched bases: 10. Germline loops: CDR1 SEHNR, CDR2 FQNEAQ (reference sequence). This CDR3 comprises 15 residues. CDR3 protein: CASSLFQTGVREQYF. CDR3 bases: TGTGCCAGCAGCTTATTTCAGACAGGGGTTAGGGAGCAGTACTTC.

The chain links TRBV7-6 to TRBJ2-5, with D possibly matching TRBD1 (6 bases). This CDR3 is 17 amino acids long. Germline V lookup: CDR1 SGHVS, CDR2 FNYEAQ. V was cut by 4 bases and J by 1 base, with 19 bases left in between. CDR3 in amino acids: CASSSYPRTDSQETQYF. The DNA of the CDR3 is TGTGCCAGCAGCTCCTACCCCCGAACGGACAGCCAAGAGACCCAGTACTTC.

The gene calls are TRBV10-3 and TRBJ1-4, with 9 bases fitting TRBD1. The germline V gene encodes CDR1 ENHRY and CDR2 SYGVKD. With 5 bases clipped from V and 5 bases from J, the junction kept 3 bases outside the gene matches. There are 14 residues in the CDR3. The CDR3 loop reads CAISLGTGNEKLFF. The CDR3 coding sequence is TGTGCCATCAGTTTAGGGACAGGGAATGAAAAACTGTTTTTT.

Many counts were recorded for this clonotype. The rearrangement joins TRBV10-2 to TRBJ1-5; D ambiguous. The CDR3 runs 13 residues. The V end lost 0 bases, the J end lost 7 bases, and 7 bases lay between the germline ends. CDR1 is WSHSY and CDR2 is SAAADI in the germline V gene. The CDR3 sequence: CASSESVGQPQHF. The DNA of the CDR3 is TGCGCCAGCAGTGAGTCGGTCGGACAGCCCCAGCATTTT.

This chain connects TRBV5-6 to TRBJ2-6, with a possible D match to TRBD1 (6 bases). This CDR3 has 15 amino acids. Germline V gene data show CDR1 as SGHDT and CDR2 as YYEEEE. V lost 3 bases to trimming and J lost 5 bases, with 12 bases between them. CDR3 DNA: TGTGCCAGCAGCTGGGGGCGCGGTAGGGCCAACGTCCTGACTTTC. Protein sequence: CASSWGRGRANVLTF.

This clonotype was seen only a few times. This rearrangement joins TRBV20-1 to TRBJ1-2; D possibly corresponds to TRBD1 (6 bases). Germline V gene lookup returns CDR1 DFQATT and CDR2 SNEGSKA (reference sequence). V lost 3 bases to trimming and J lost 8 bases, with 19 bases between them. The CDR3 runs 14 residues. CDR3 sequence (DNA): TGCAGTGCTAGGGAGACTGAGGGGGGAGGAGGCTACACCTTC. This encodes CSARETEGGGGYTF.

For this clonotype: At one end the junction does not follow the germline gene, possibly because of a read error. The V gene is TRBV11-1, the J gene TRBJ1-4, with a possible D match to TRBD1 (6 bases). Per the germline V gene, CDR1 is SGHAT and CDR2 is FQDESV (reference sequence). The CDR3 contains 15 residues. The CDR3 nucleotides are TGTGCCCGCAGCGGTGCCGGGACACCTAATGAAAAACTGTTTTTT. Encoded protein: CARSGAGTPNEKLFF.

The sample holds a few counts of this clonotype. The rearrangement links TRBV5-1 to TRBJ2-5; D may be TRBD1 (6 bases). This CDR3 comprises 15 residues. Trimming pared 0 bases from V and 5 bases from J, leaving 14 bases between. CDR1 SGHRS and CDR2 YFSETQ come from the germline V gene. The CDR3 sequence: CASSLGQVNAETQYF. The DNA of the CDR3 is TGCGCCAGCAGCTTGGGACAGGTGAATGCGGAGACCCAGTACTTC.

In regard to this clonotype: This may be a read error, as it is one base from a much larger clone. The J gene is TRBJ2-2, the V gene TRBV29-1; 7 positions agree with TRBD2. Germline V gives CDR1 SQVTM, CDR2 ANQGSEA. This CDR3 region has 12 residues. CDR3 nucleotide sequence: TGCAGCGTCCAGGGAGGGGTCGGGGAGCTGCTTTTT. This sequence encodes CSVQGGVGELLF.

This clonotype was counted many times. This chain joins TRBV10-3 and TRBJ2-2; no firm D call. The germline V gene encodes CDR1 ENHRY and CDR2 SYGVKD. The ends were cut back, 7 bases at V and 0 bases at J, with 21 bases in the middle. This CDR3 region has 18 residues. The CDR3 nucleotides are TGTGCCATCACCCCGGACGGTTCAGCCAGCGCGAACACCGGGGAGCTGTTTTTT. This codes for CAITPDGSASANTGELFF.

The DNA for the CDR3 is TGCAGTGCTAGCCTCGGCGGGCTAGCGGGGCTCACCGGGGAGCTGTTTTTT. Translating it yields CSASLGGLAGLTGELFF. The chain joins TRBV20-1 to TRBJ2-2; 9 nucleotides agree with TRBD2. There are 17 residues in the CDR3. The V and J ends lost 3 bases and 4 bases, in that order; junction bases with no gene match: 12. Per the germline V gene, CDR1 is DFQATT and CDR2 is SNEGSKA (reference sequence).

This chain uses TRBV25-1 with TRBJ2-2; 10 bases are shared with TRBD1. With 5 bases clipped from V and 4 bases from J, the junction kept 10 bases outside the gene matches. Germline values: CDR1 MGHDK, CDR2 SYGVNS. The CDR3 sequence is 17 residues long. The CDR3, as DNA: TGTGCCAGCAGTTACCATGACAGGGGGCTGATCACCGGGGAGCTGTTTTTT. It is translated as CASSYHDRGLITGELFF.

The chain recombines TRBV6-2 or TRBV6-3 with TRBJ2-7; D gene uncertain. This CDR3 has 14 amino acids. CDR1 MNHEY and CDR2 SVGEGT come from the germline V gene. The ends were cut back, 6 bases at V and 2 bases at J, with 14 bases in the middle. The CDR3 reads CASSPKAKTYEQYF. The DNA of the CDR3 is TGTGCCAGCAGCCCTAAGGCAAAAACCTACGAGCAGTACTTC.

This clonotype was observed a few times. The rearrangement links TRBV11-2 to TRBJ2-5; D gene uncertain. Trimming stripped 5 bases from V and 2 bases from J, with 24 bases between. The length of the CDR3 is 18 residues. CDR1 is SGHAT, CDR2 FQNNGV, per germline. The CDR3 DNA sequence: TGTGCCAGCAGCGCCTTACGCTGGGCCAGGTTAACGCAAGAGACCCAGTACTTC. Encoded protein: CASSALRWARLTQETQYF.

V is TRBV10-3 and J is TRBJ1-1, with D maybe TRBD1 (6 bases). Germline CDR1 is ENHRY and CDR2 is SYGVKD. V was cut by 6 bases and J by 4 bases, with 18 bases left in between. CDR3 length equals 15 residues. CDR3 residues: CAIRKTGGSFTEAFF. The CDR3 region has the DNA TGTGCCATCAGAAAGACAGGAGGGTCGTTCACTGAAGCTTTCTTT.

V gene TRBV7-2 combines with J gene TRBJ1-2; no firm D call. V was shortened by 3 bases and J by 4 bases, with 12 bases between the two germline ends. Germline values: CDR1 SGHTA, CDR2 FQGNSA. CDR3 size: 14 residues. The CDR3: CASSFAGLGYGYTF. CDR3 in DNA: TGTGCCAGCAGCTTTGCCGGACTGGGCTATGGCTACACCTTC.

As to this clonotype: Given a much more abundant clone one base away, this may be a read error. This chain joins TRBV7-9 and TRBJ1-4; D gene uncertain. V was shortened by 5 bases and J by 16 bases, with 17 bases between the two germline ends. CDR1 is SEHNR and CDR2 is FQNEAQ in the germline V gene (reference sequence). This CDR3 comprises 12 residues. The CDR3 DNA reads TGTGCCAGCAGCCTTCTGTCCTCCCTGACGTTTTTT. Its protein product is CASSLLSSLTFF.

The chain recombines TRBV7-2 with TRBJ2-7; 13 nucleotides line up with TRBD2. The germline gives CDR1 SGHTA, CDR2 FQGNSA. The CDR3 contains 17 residues. The V gene end was trimmed by 3 bases and the J gene end by 1 base; junction bases not matched to a gene: 6. The CDR3 sequence is CASSFLGTSGDSYEQYF. For the CDR3, the DNA is TGTGCCAGCAGCTTTCTCGGGACTAGCGGGGATTCCTACGAGCAGTACTTC.

A word on this clonotype: One base away lies a much larger clone, so this may be a sequencing read error. The chain combines TRBV7-2 with TRBJ1-4, with a weak D call TRBD1 (5 bases). The CDR3 consists of 12 residues. Trimming pared 5 bases from V and 7 bases from J, leaving 8 bases between. CDR1 SGHTA and CDR2 FQGNSA come from the germline V gene. CDR3 amino acids: CASSRDGEKLFF. In DNA, the CDR3 is TGTGCCAGCAGCCGGGACGGTGAAAAACTGTTTTTT. The full variable domain, completed using reference TRBV7-2 and TRBJ1-4, is GAGVSQSPSNKVTEKGKDVELRCDPISGHTALYWYRQSLGQGLEFLIYFQGNSAPDKSGLPSDRFSAERTGGSVSTLTIQRTQQEDSAVYLCASSRDGEKLFFGSGTQLSVL.